The 19 T cell receptor beta chains reported below all come from one sample, sequenced in a study of blood T cell repertoires in COVID-19. The repertoire was sequenced with immunoSEQ multiplex PCR; TCRdb's copy has only in-frame clones and lacks some. The sample carries about 150,000 clones, 60% to 85% recorded once. The specimen was peripheral blood. All receptors come from a man aged 45-65 years with acute or convalescent COVID-19.

CDR3 nucleotides: TGCAGTGCTACTGACAGGGGGCGAACGCCCCAGTACTTC. Protein product: CSATDRGRTPQYF. The genes are TRBV20-1 and TRBJ2-5; 10 bases are shared with TRBD1. Trimming at V came to 4 bases and at J to 9 bases, leaving 8 bases not matched to a gene. In germline, CDR1 is DFQATT, CDR2 SNEGSKA (reference sequence). This CDR3 is 13 amino acids long.

This chain joins TRBV30 and TRBJ1-5, with 10 nucleotides matching TRBD1. The germline V gene has CDR1 GTSNPN and CDR2 SVGIG (reference sequence). With 3 bases clipped from V and 2 bases from J, the junction kept 4 bases outside the gene matches. This CDR3 comprises 15 residues. The CDR3: CAWRGQGSRNQPQHF. The DNA for the CDR3 is TGTGCCTGGAGGGGACAGGGGTCCCGCAATCAGCCCCAGCATTTT.

The V gene is TRBV7-9, the J gene TRBJ1-2; 9 bases are shared with TRBD1. This CDR3 spans 14 amino acids. The trim removed 3 bases at V and 8 bases at J, leaving 7 bases unmatched. Germline CDR1 is SEHNR and CDR2 is FQNEAQ (reference sequence). The CDR3 region is CASSFTGGVEGYTF. DNA of the CDR3: TGTGCCAGCAGCTTTACAGGGGGCGTGGAGGGCTACACCTTC.

This clone has only a few counts. The chain is built from TRBV9 and TRBJ1-1; TRBD1 matches 9 bases. CDR1 and CDR2 from the germline V gene are SGDLS and YYNGEE. J lost 3 bases, V lost 4 bases, and 13 bases had no gene match. CDR3 length: 17 amino acids. CDR3 amino acids: CASSTTGTGSLDTEAFF. The CDR3 DNA reads TGTGCCAGCAGCACCACCGGGACAGGGTCTCTGGACACTGAAGCTTTCTTT. Based on the CDR3 plus reference TRBV9 and TRBJ1-1, the full variable domain is DSGVTQTPKHLITATGQRVTLRCSPRSGDLSVYWYQQSLDQGLQFLIQYYNGEERAKGNILERFSAQQFPDLHSELNLSSLELGDSALYFCASSTTGTGSLDTEAFFGQGTRLTVV.

The chain joins TRBV24-1 to TRBJ1-5; 7 bases map to TRBD1. J gave up 0 bases and V 9 bases, and 10 bases lay outside the gene matches. The germline V gene has CDR1 KGHDR and CDR2 SFDVKD. This CDR3 has 16 amino acids. In nucleotides, the CDR3 is TGTGCCACCCTGGGACAGAGAGCTTATAGCAATCAGCCCCAGCATTTT. Its protein product is CATLGQRAYSNQPQHF.

This chain joins TRBV10-3 and TRBJ1-2; D unresolved. CDR3 length: 11 amino acids. Trimming took off 7 bases at V and 4 bases at J, with 7 bases between the two ends. Germline assignment: CDR1 ENHRY and CDR2 SYGVKD. CDR3 DNA sequence: TGTGCCATCAAAGGGAGCTATGGCTACACCTTC. This translates into CAIKGSYGYTF.

A word on this clone: Other DNA sequences of this sample code for an identical CDR3. The rearrangement uses TRBV5-1 and TRBJ2-1; D gene unclear. The length of the CDR3 is 13 residues. Trimming took off 0 bases at V and 4 bases at J, with 5 bases between the two ends. CDR1 is SGHRS, CDR2 YFSETQ, per germline. CDR3 sequence reads: CASSLVQYNEQFF. CDR3 nucleotides: TGCGCCAGCAGCTTGGTCCAGTACAATGAGCAGTTCTTC.

The chain links TRBV5-4 to TRBJ2-1, with 10 bases aligning to TRBD2. CDR1 is SGHNT, CDR2 YYREEE, per germline (reference sequence). This CDR3 comprises 16 residues. V was clipped by 4 bases and J by 2 bases; unmatched bases: 6. The CDR3 region has the DNA TGTGCCAGCAGCCCCACCCTAGCGGGGGCCTACAATGAGCAGTTCTTC. It yields the protein CASSPTLAGAYNEQFF.

The chain employs TRBV5-1 and TRBJ1-1; 7 bases match TRBD1. CDR1 is SGHRS, CDR2 YFSETQ, per germline. The CDR3 consists of 15 residues. V shed 3 bases, J shed 1 base, and the junction held 6 bases outside the gene matches. CDR3 protein: CASSSEGGENTEAFF. DNA for the CDR3: TGCGCCAGCAGCTCGGAAGGGGGCGAGAACACTGAAGCTTTCTTT.

The J gene is TRBJ1-2, the V gene TRBV3-1 (or the pseudogene TRBV3-2); maybe TRBD1 (5 bases). The ends were cut back, 8 bases at V and 3 bases at J, with 16 bases in the middle. CDR1 LGHDT and CDR2 YNNKEL come from the germline V gene (reference sequence). This CDR3 has 14 amino acids. CDR3 sequence reads: CASRGYGGDYGYTF. The CDR3 region has the DNA TGTGCCAGCCGGGGTTACGGGGGTGACTATGGCTACACCTTC.

The J gene is TRBJ1-1, the V gene TRBV20-1; 7 bases are shared with TRBD1. Germline V lookup: CDR1 DFQATT, CDR2 SNEGSKA (reference sequence). Losses at the gene ends were 3 bases for V and 5 bases for J; bases not matched to a gene: 6. This CDR3 is built from 13 residues. CDR3 sequence reads: CSASKGAGTEAFF. The CDR3 DNA is TGCAGTGCTAGTAAGGGGGCAGGTACTGAAGCTTTCTTT.

This clone was picked up a small number of times. The CDR3 region has the DNA TGTGCCAGCAGTTTGGCAGGGATGAACACTGAAGCTTTCTTT. Translating gives CASSLAGMNTEAFF. The chain combines TRBV28 with TRBJ1-1; possibly TRBD1 for D (5 bases). The ends were cut back, 3 bases at V and 0 bases at J, with 8 bases in the middle. Germline assignment: CDR1 MDHEN and CDR2 SYDVKM. The CDR3 contains 14 residues.

The chain carries TRBV24-1 and TRBJ2-6; possibly TRBD1 for D (6 bases). The CDR3 is 17 amino acids. CDR1 and CDR2 (germline): KGHDR, SFDVKD. Trimming pared 3 bases from V and 0 bases from J, leaving 11 bases between. The CDR3 coding sequence is TGTGCCACCAGTGATCCTGAAGGGGGCTCTGGGGCCAACGTCCTGACTTTC. Translated, it gives CATSDPEGGSGANVLTF.

The chain carries TRBV5-1 and TRBJ2-1; D may be TRBD2 (6 bases). Trimming took 3 bases from V and 3 from J, leaving 10 bases between them. This CDR3 comprises 14 residues. Germline V CDR1 and CDR2: SGHRS, YFSETQ. The chain's CDR3 is CASSSSGFYNEQFF. DNA for the CDR3: TGCGCCAGCAGCTCGAGCGGGTTCTACAATGAGCAGTTCTTC.

The genes are TRBV5-1 and TRBJ2-1; no clear D. The CDR3 loop spans 15 amino acids. The germline CDR1 and CDR2 sequences are SGHRS and YFSETQ. Trimming took 0 bases from V and 0 from J, leaving 7 bases between them. The CDR3 reads CASSLDRSSYNEQFF. The CDR3 coding sequence is TGCGCCAGCAGCTTGGATCGGAGCTCCTACAATGAGCAGTTCTTC.

This clone has a handful of counts. The chain couples TRBV6-1 to TRBJ2-1; TRBD2 aligns across 9 bases. The CDR3 has 18 residues. V lost 2 bases, J lost 4 bases, and 12 bases stayed unmatched. Germline CDR1 and CDR2: MNHNS and SASEGT. The CDR3 coding sequence is TGTGCCAGCAGTGAAAAGTACGGCGGGGGGGCGTTATACAATGAGCAGTTCTTC. It is translated as CASSEKYGGGALYNEQFF.

This sequence joins TRBV5-1 and TRBJ1-3, with D perhaps TRBD1 (5 bases). The CDR3 is 15 residues long. From germline, CDR1 is SGHRS and CDR2 YFSETQ. V was pared by 4 bases and J by 0 bases, with 11 bases between. The CDR3 loop reads CASSKPTVSGNTIYF. The CDR3 DNA reads TGCGCCAGCAGCAAACCGACAGTCTCTGGAAACACCATATATTTT.

The chain carries TRBV5-5 and TRBJ2-5; 7 bases line up with TRBD1. Per germline, CDR1 SGHKS and CDR2 YYEKEE (reference sequence). J was trimmed by 2 bases and V by 4 bases; bases with no gene match: 5. The CDR3 consists of 14 residues. CDR3 nucleotides: TGTGCCAGCAGCCGCAGGGGACAGCAAGAGACCCAGTACTTC. This translates into CASSRRGQQETQYF.

In this sample, this clone turned up once. This chain joins TRBV2 and TRBJ1-1; D is undetermined. The CDR3 has 12 residues. V was clipped by 6 bases and J by 1 base, with 6 bases between them. Per the germline V gene, CDR1 is SNHLY and CDR2 is FYNNEI. For the CDR3, the DNA is TGTGCCAGCAGGGCAGGGAACACTGAAGCTTTCTTT. Amino acid sequence: CASRAGNTEAFF.